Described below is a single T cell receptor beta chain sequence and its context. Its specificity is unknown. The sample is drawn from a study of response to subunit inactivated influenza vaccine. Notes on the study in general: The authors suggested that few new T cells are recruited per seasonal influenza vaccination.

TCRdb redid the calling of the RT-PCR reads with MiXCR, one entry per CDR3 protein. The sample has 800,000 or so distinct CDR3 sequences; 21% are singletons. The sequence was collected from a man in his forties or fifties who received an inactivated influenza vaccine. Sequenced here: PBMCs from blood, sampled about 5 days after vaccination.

CDR3 sequence (DNA): TGCGCCAGCAGCCAAGGGACTAGCGCGAACACCGGGGAGCTGTTTTTT. It codes for CASSQGTSANTGELFF. The chain uses TRBV4-3 and TRBJ2-2, with 9 bases fitting TRBD2. The V gene's germline CDR1 is LGHNA and CDR2 YSLEER. V trimming: 1 base; J trimming: 0 bases; junction bases outside the gene matches: 0. This CDR3 spans 16 amino acids.